The 14 T cell receptor beta chains below were found in one sample sequenced in a study of CD8 T cells in Susac syndrome. Reverse transcription of roughly 0.45 to 1 ug RNA used random hexamers. TCRdb re-derived calls from the immunoSEQ multiplex PCR reads in MiXCR, one entry per CDR3 protein. This table has some 160,000 distinct CDR3 sequences, roughly 94% appearing once. The specimen was CD4+ T cells from PBMCs. These receptors were obtained from a human donor in good health.

J is TRBJ1-2 and V is TRBV18, with D perhaps matching TRBD1 (6 bases). Germline assignment: CDR1 KGHSH and CDR2 LQKENI. V was cut by 3 bases and J by 5 bases, with 19 bases left in between. The CDR3 is 16 residues long. In DNA, the CDR3 is TGTGCCAGCTCACCCAGGCGCCCCCAGGGGAGGTATGGCTACACCTTC. It specifies CASSPRRPQGRYGYTF.

The chain is built from TRBV5-6 and TRBJ2-2; TRBD1 is a possible D gene (5 bases). Germline lookup yields CDR1 SGHDT and CDR2 YYEEEE. The CDR3 extends over 15 amino acids. Trimming took off 3 bases at V and 4 bases at J, with 13 bases between the two ends. CDR3 loop: CASSWGGRGTGELFF. CDR3 sequence (DNA): TGTGCCAGCAGCTGGGGCGGAAGGGGCACCGGGGAGCTGTTTTTT.

This clonotype was counted a single time. This chain uses TRBV5-1 with TRBJ2-7; 8 bases are a match to TRBD2. The V gene end was trimmed by 0 bases and the J gene end by 4 bases; junction bases not matched to a gene: 12. CDR1 and CDR2 (germline): SGHRS, YFSETQ. The CDR3 consists of 17 residues. The CDR3 DNA reads as TGCGCCAGCAGCTTGGACCTCGGAGCGGGAGAGGGTTACGAGCAGTACTTC. Translation gives CASSLDLGAGEGYEQYF.

The genes are TRBV7-2 and TRBJ2-7; 9 positions agree with TRBD1. The germline V gene encodes CDR1 SGHTA and CDR2 FQGNSA. With 5 bases clipped from V and 6 bases from J, the junction kept 5 bases outside the gene matches. The CDR3 length is 13 residues. The CDR3 DNA is TGTGCCAGCAGCAACTACAGGGGGCGCGAGCAGTACTTC. It translates to CASSNYRGREQYF.

The chain recombines TRBV28 with TRBJ1-2; 9 nucleotides match TRBD1. This CDR3 is built from 14 residues. Per the germline V gene, CDR1 is MDHEN and CDR2 is SYDVKM. The V segment lost 4 bases and the J segment 5 bases; nucleotides outside the gene matches: 5. The CDR3 sequence is CASSSGTGYYGYTF. CDR3 DNA sequence: TGTGCCAGCAGTTCCGGGACAGGGTATTATGGCTACACCTTC.

The chain employs TRBV18 and TRBJ1-1; 7 positions agree with TRBD1. The CDR3 spans 14 residues. CDR1 and CDR2 (germline): KGHSH, LQKENI. V lost 3 bases, J lost 4 bases, and 5 bases stayed unmatched. CDR3 protein: CASSPPGQSTEAFF. In DNA, the CDR3 is TGTGCCAGCTCACCTCCGGGACAGTCCACTGAAGCTTTCTTT.

The chain recombines TRBV9 with TRBJ1-2, with TRBD1 as a possible D gene (6 bases). Germline lookup yields CDR1 SGDLS and CDR2 YYNGEE. This CDR3 is 13 amino acids long. V was cut by 0 bases and J by 8 bases, with 11 bases left in between. DNA for the CDR3: TGTGCCAGCAGCGTAGTGGGGGCGGACGGCTACACCTTC. It yields the protein CASSVVGADGYTF.

This clonotype was counted between two and nine times. This chain links TRBV5-1 with TRBJ1-2, with a weak D call TRBD1 (5 bases). The CDR3 covers 13 residues. Germline CDR1 SGHRS, CDR2 YFSETQ. Trimming cost V 4 bases and J 8 bases, with 15 bases left between them. CDR3: CASSPGPLVGYTF. CDR3 coding DNA: TGCGCCAGCAGCCCGGGACCCCTTGTGGGCTACACCTTC.

In this sample, this clonotype turned up once. The chain combines TRBV6-6 with TRBJ1-4; D not certain. Germline lookup yields CDR1 MNHNY and CDR2 SVGAGI (reference sequence). V dropped 3 bases and J dropped 4 bases, with 9 bases sitting between them. The CDR3 spans 14 residues. The CDR3 DNA reads as TGTGCCAGCAGTTATGGGAGGAGTAATGAAAAACTGTTTTTT. Its protein is CASSYGRSNEKLFF.

Only one count was recorded for this clonotype. Since no conserved phenylalanine or tryptophan closes the CDR3, a read error is the likely cause. The chain links TRBV25-1 to TRBJ1-1; 8 bases map to TRBD1. This CDR3 has 12 amino acids. J gave up 8 bases and V 3 bases, and 2 bases lay outside the gene matches. Germline CDR1 is MGHDK and CDR2 is SYGVNS. In DNA, the CDR3 is TGTGCCAGCAGTGACCGGACAGGGGAAGCTTTCCTT. It yields the protein CASSDRTGEAFL.

This clonotype was observed a few times. The rearrangement uses TRBV9 and TRBJ2-1; 10 nucleotides line up with TRBD1. Per germline, CDR1 SGDLS and CDR2 YYNGEE. The CDR3 has 14 residues. The trim removed 5 bases at V and 4 bases at J, leaving 3 bases unmatched. CDR3 sequence reads: CASSPGQGYNEQFF. As DNA, the CDR3 is TGTGCCAGCAGTCCGGGACAGGGGTACAATGAGCAGTTCTTC. Drawing the rest from reference TRBV9 and TRBJ2-1, the complete variable domain is DSGVTQTPKHLITATGQRVTLRCSPRSGDLSVYWYQQSLDQGLQFLIQYYNGEERAKGNILERFSAQQFPDLHSELNLSSLELGDSALYFCASSPGQGYNEQFFGPGTRLTVL.

The rearrangement uses TRBV18 and TRBJ1-4, with no clear D. The CDR3 is 13 amino acids. CDR1 is KGHSH, CDR2 LQKENI, per germline. Trimming stripped 4 bases from V and 5 bases from J, with 8 bases between. CDR3 in DNA: TGTGCCAGCTCACGAGGGCAGAATGAAAAACTGTTTTTT. Translation: CASSRGQNEKLFF.

The chain combines TRBV5-1 with TRBJ2-5, with 7 bases fitting TRBD1. Losses at the gene ends were 4 bases for V and 5 bases for J; bases not matched to a gene: 11. Looked up from germline, CDR1 is SGHRS and CDR2 is YFSETQ. The CDR3 sequence is 15 residues long. CDR3 DNA: TGCGCCAGCAGCACCGGGACAGCTCTGATGGAGACCCAGTACTTC. It encodes CASSTGTALMETQYF.

The chain links TRBV11-2 to TRBJ2-2, with 9 bases that match TRBD2. Germline CDR1 is SGHAT and CDR2 is FQNNGV. V lost 1 base to trimming and J lost 0 bases; unmatched junction nucleotides: 12. This CDR3 is 20 amino acids long. CDR3 region: CASSLVGSGGLSANTGELFF. CDR3 nucleotides: TGTGCCAGCAGCTTAGTGGGTAGCGGGGGCCTATCCGCGAACACCGGGGAGCTGTTTTTT.